The entry below gives a single T cell receptor (beta chain) sequence along with its context. No antigen is known for it. This table comes from immunoSEQ multiplex PCR, and its TCRdb copy is limited to in-frame clones, with some not included. Found here are about 36,000 clones, over 65% of them singletons; the top ten hold roughly 2.8%. The sample originates from a study of CD4 T cells in relation to SARS-CoV-2 and coronaviruses. Germline assignment: CDR1 DFQATT and CDR2 SNEGSKA (reference sequence). This CDR3 is built from 15 residues. V was cut by 3 bases and J by 7 bases, with 21 bases left in between. Approximately 9 x 10^4 naive or memory CD4+ cells were cultured with CEF peptides for around eleven days.

The sequenced material came from memory CD4+ T cells from PBMCs, cultured in vitro. The TCR sequence derives from an adult with COVID-19. The chain carries TRBV20-1 and TRBJ2-5; possible D gene TRBD1, 6 bases. The CDR3 bases are TGCAGTGCTAGTCCCTCCCAGGGTCCGACAGGGACCCAGTACTTC. Encoded protein: CSASPSQGPTGTQYF.